This TCR beta chain was profiled in a study of T cell responses to AZD1222 COVID-19 vaccine. Study-wide points: Unmutated variant regions are reportedly the target of nearly half of TCRs that are spike-specific.

Sequencing used immunoSEQ multiplex PCR; TCRdb keeps in-frame clones, though not all of them. Among 100,000 to 150,000 clones, less than 95% were seen once, and the ten largest hold about 4%. Germline CDR1 reads GTSNPN; CDR2 reads SVGIG (reference sequence). Deletions cut 6 bases from V and 4 bases from J, with 19 bases between. This CDR3 spans 15 amino acids. Details on this clone: What it binds is not known.

Sequenced here: peripheral blood, sampled on day 0 of MenACWY control vaccination. This sequence originates from an adult in good health. The chain combines TRBV30 with TRBJ2-1; no reliable D call. CDR3: CACIKKMDGYNEQFF. The CDR3 DNA follows: TGTGCCTGTATAAAAAAAATGGACGGATACAATGAGCAGTTCTTC.